These 12 T cell receptor beta chains were sequenced from one sample in a study of T cell responses to AZD1222 COVID-19 vaccine. Assay used: immunoSEQ multiplex PCR; TCRdb lists only in-frame clones, some missing. The profile covers some 150,000 clones, with 94% appearing a single time and about 1.3% taken by the ten largest. This specimen consisted of peripheral blood, obtained on day 0 of AZD1222 vaccination. The receptors derive from an adult in good health.

This chain connects TRBV27 to TRBJ2-3, with 7 nucleotides matching TRBD2. The J segment lost 0 bases and the V segment lost 6 bases, leaving 3 bases of the junction unmatched. Germline loops: CDR1 MNHEY, CDR2 SMNVEV (reference sequence). The CDR3 runs to 14 residues. CDR3 amino acids: CASRAGTSTDTQYF. CDR3 nucleotide sequence: TGTGCCAGCAGAGCGGGAACTAGCACAGATACGCAGTATTTT.

The genes are TRBV5-6 and TRBJ2-1; D gene uncertain. The germline V gene encodes CDR1 SGHDT and CDR2 YYEEEE. V was shortened by 0 bases and J by 8 bases, with 6 bases between the two germline ends. The CDR3 sequence is 12 residues long. The DNA for the CDR3 is TGTGCCAGCAGCTTGGTTGGGGATGAGCAGTTCTTC. Translation gives CASSLVGDEQFF.

This chain joins TRBV5-5 and TRBJ1-3, with D unresolved. There are 13 residues in the CDR3. CDR1 and CDR2 (germline): SGHKS, YYEKEE (reference sequence). Trimming took off 2 bases at V and 2 bases at J, with 5 bases between the two ends. The CDR3 DNA reads TGTGCCAGCAGCTTATCCCCTGGAAACACCATATATTTT. Protein sequence: CASSLSPGNTIYF.

This rearrangement joins TRBV28 to TRBJ1-3; the D is unclear. This CDR3 region has 11 residues. Germline CDR1 reads MDHEN; CDR2 reads SYDVKM. Trimming pared 7 bases from V and 4 bases from J, leaving 5 bases between. CDR3: CASMGGNTIYF. The CDR3 DNA reads as TGTGCCAGCATGGGGGGAAACACCATATATTTT.

J is TRBJ1-3 and V is TRBV4-1; 7 bases are a match to TRBD1. CDR1 is MGHRA, CDR2 YSYEKL, per germline. Unmatched junction bases numbered 1, after V lost 1 base and J lost 1 base. The CDR3 is 15 residues long. The CDR3 protein is CASSQVDRSGNTIYF. CDR3 bases: TGCGCCAGCAGCCAAGTGGACAGGTCTGGAAACACCATATATTTT.

This clone was counted a single time. This sequence joins TRBV27 and TRBJ2-7; D might be TRBD2 (6 bases). Germline CDR1 MNHEY, CDR2 SMNVEV (reference sequence). The V end lost 6 bases, the J end lost 4 bases, and 13 bases lay between the germline ends. CDR3 size: 13 residues. CDR3 bases: TGTGCCAGCAGCTCGGGGACTTCATACGAGCAGTACGTC. It encodes CASSSGTSYEQYV.

CDR3 coding DNA: TGTGCCAGCAGCTTATCGGCTAGCGGGAGAGGCTCCTACAATGAGCAGTTCTTC. Protein: CASSLSASGRGSYNEQFF. V gene TRBV11-2 combines with J gene TRBJ2-1, with 10 bases matching TRBD2. V was clipped by 2 bases and J by 0 bases; unmatched bases: 7. Germline V gene lookup returns CDR1 SGHAT and CDR2 FQNNGV. The CDR3 totals 18 residues.

V is TRBV3-1 (or the pseudogene TRBV3-2) and J is TRBJ2-6; D remains unclear. V gave up 3 bases and J gave up 2 bases, with 8 bases separating them. CDR1 and CDR2 from the germline V gene are LGHDT and YNNKEL (reference sequence). CDR3 size: 15 residues. The CDR3: CASSQYEAGANVLTF. DNA for the CDR3: TGTGCCAGCAGCCAGTACGAGGCTGGGGCCAACGTCCTGACTTTC.

The genes are TRBV3-1 (or the pseudogene TRBV3-2) and TRBJ2-7; D remains unclear. CDR3 length: 14 residues. In germline, CDR1 is LGHDT, CDR2 YNNKEL (reference sequence). V lost 3 bases to trimming and J lost 2 bases, with 11 bases between them. CDR3 loop: CASSQSGFPYEQYV. CDR3 bases: TGTGCCAGCAGCCAGTCTGGGTTCCCCTACGAGCAGTACGTC.

This clone was seen a few times. The chain carries TRBV13 and TRBJ1-3; weak D call: TRBD1 (5 bases). The CDR3 sequence is 14 residues long. The V end lost 5 bases, the J end lost 3 bases, and 11 bases lay between the germline ends. CDR1 and CDR2 (germline): PRHDT, FYEKMQ (reference sequence). This chain's CDR3 is CASSPEGDGNTIYF. In nucleotides, the CDR3 is TGTGCCAGCAGCCCGGAAGGGGATGGAAACACCATATATTTT.

The chain is built from TRBV10-3 and TRBJ1-2; D is unresolved. Trimming stripped 10 bases from V and 5 bases from J, with 17 bases between. The CDR3 runs to 13 residues. Looked up from germline, CDR1 is ENHRY and CDR2 is SYGVKD. The CDR3 loop is CATMESPWYGYTF. Written as DNA, the CDR3 is TGTGCCACTATGGAGTCGCCGTGGTATGGCTACACCTTC.

The V gene is TRBV6-2 or TRBV6-3, the J gene TRBJ2-7; 8 bases are shared with TRBD2. This CDR3 contains 16 residues. Germline CDR1 reads MNHEY; CDR2 reads SVGEGT. J was trimmed by 0 bases and V by 2 bases; bases with no gene match: 6. In DNA, the CDR3 is TGTGCCAGCAGTTACCCCACTAGCGGAGGCTCCTACGAGCAGTACGTC. The encoded protein is CASSYPTSGGSYEQYV.